The TCR beta chain under discussion was sequenced for a study of T-cell reconstitution after alpha-beta-depleted transplantation in children. Study results and caveats: Several hundred expanded graft clones reportedly were the source of alpha-beta T cells about two months after transplant. Diversity and T-cell counts at one year after transplant derived mostly from new T cells.

The CDR3 has 14 amino acids. Germline V gene sequence: CDR1 SGHTA, CDR2 FQGNSA. The V gene end was trimmed by 4 bases and the J gene end by 8 bases; junction bases not matched to a gene: 7. Unique molecular identifiers were used to barcode this TCRbeta library. From the PCR reads, TCRdb called clonotypes with MiXCR, one entry per CDR3 protein. The table includes roughly 100,000 distinct CDR3 sequences, around 7% detected once. This clonotype was detected many times. Its target is unknown. The chain is built from TRBV7-2 and TRBJ2-1, with TRBD1 matching 8 bases. This sequence was found in a boy younger than 10 with acute lymphoblastic leukemia, due to receive a stem cell transplant. The sequencing here drew on PBMCs, taken before TCRalphabeta/CD19-depleted stem cell transplant. This CDR3 is CASSSGTGGDEQFF. The CDR3 DNA is TGTGCCAGCAGCTCCGGGACAGGAGGGGATGAGCAGTTCTTC.